Below are 32 T cell receptor beta chains sequenced from a single sample in a study of blood T cells in healthy people across ages. The authors ran a second PCR of about 6 to 11 cycles using a sample-barcoded 5' primer and a J-beta primer mix. TCRdb called the 5' RACE reads again in MiXCR, with one record for every CDR3 protein. The sample includes around 1,000,000 distinct CDR3 sequences, approximately 26% of them seen just once. These data were also filed under a second study, of T cells of mothers and their children.

Sequencing was performed on blood. The receptors shown here come from a girl aged 2-15 years in good health.

There are a few counts of this clonotype. The CDR3, as DNA: TGTGCCAGCAGTTCCAGTGGCTACACCTTC. Encoded protein: CASSSSGYTF. The V call is TRBV28, the J call TRBJ1-2; D gene unclear. Trimming left V 4 bases short and J 7 bases short, with 4 bases between. Germline lookup yields CDR1 MDHEN and CDR2 SYDVKM. The CDR3 sequence is 10 residues long.

V usage is TRBV7-9 and J usage is TRBJ2-5; D is unresolved. CDR3 size: 15 residues. V gave up 5 bases and J gave up 5 bases, with 18 bases separating them. CDR1 is SEHNR, CDR2 FQNEAQ, per germline (reference sequence). CDR3 amino acids: CASSDLGGVLETQYF. Here the CDR3 DNA reads TGTGCCAGCAGCGACCTAGGTGGGGTTTTGGAGACCCAGTACTTC.

This chain joins TRBV6-1 and TRBJ1-1; D call uncertain. Germline assignment: CDR1 MNHNS and CDR2 SASEGT. CDR3 length equals 17 residues. V shed 6 bases and J shed 0 bases, with 20 bases lying between them. The CDR3 DNA sequence: TGTGCCAGCAGCCCCCGGCCTGTACGAGATTTGAACACTGAAGCTTTCTTT. Its protein is CASSPRPVRDLNTEAFF.

This clonotype was observed a handful of times. The chain joins TRBV20-1 to TRBJ1-6; TRBD1 might be the D (6 bases). The V and J ends lost 6 bases and 8 bases respectively, with 14 bases between them. Germline V gene lookup returns CDR1 DFQATT and CDR2 SNEGSKA (reference sequence). The CDR3 has 13 amino acids. The CDR3 region is CSALGAGDSPLHF. The CDR3 DNA reads as TGCAGTGCCCTGGGGGCTGGGGATTCACCCCTCCACTTT.

CDR3 bases: TGTGCCAGCAGTTCCTACACAGGGACCCCGTCCTACGAGCAGTACTTC. Protein sequence: CASSSYTGTPSYEQYF. The rearrangement uses TRBV28 and TRBJ2-7; tentatively, D is TRBD1 (6 bases). CDR3 length: 16 amino acids. In germline, CDR1 is MDHEN, CDR2 SYDVKM. V was cut by 4 bases and J by 1 base, with 17 bases left in between.

This clonotype was seen a handful of times. V usage is TRBV4-3 and J usage is TRBJ2-3, with 9 bases matching TRBD2. The CDR3 sequence is 16 residues long. CDR1 and CDR2 (germline): LGHNA, YSLEER. V lost 1 base and J lost 1; bases outside the gene matches: 3. In nucleotides, the CDR3 is TGCGCCAGCAGCCAAGGTCCTAGCGGGGGCACAGATACGCAGTATTTT. Translating it yields CASSQGPSGGTDTQYF.

This clonotype was counted only a few times. This chain uses TRBV6-2 or TRBV6-3 with TRBJ1-2; D is perhaps TRBD1 (6 bases). In germline, CDR1 is MNHEY, CDR2 SVGEGT. Trimming left V 6 bases short and J 6 bases short, with 17 bases between. CDR3 length: 14 residues. The CDR3 is CASRLITRGDGYTF. The DNA for the CDR3 is TGTGCCAGCAGACTCATCACCAGGGGAGATGGCTACACCTTC.

The J gene is TRBJ1-4, the V gene TRBV28; D is unresolved. The germline CDR1 and CDR2 sequences are MDHEN and SYDVKM. V was trimmed by 4 bases and J by 7 bases, leaving 22 bases between them. The CDR3 loop spans 17 amino acids. This CDR3 is CASSSSLLGSLGEKLFF. DNA of the CDR3: TGTGCCAGCAGTTCCTCCCTACTGGGGAGCTTAGGTGAAAAACTGTTTTTT.

The genes are TRBV11-2 and TRBJ1-1; D remains ambiguous. V lost 3 bases to trimming and J lost 0 bases, with 11 bases between them. CDR3 length equals 15 residues. Germline V gene lookup returns CDR1 SGHAT and CDR2 FQNNGV. In DNA form, the CDR3 reads TGTGCCAGCAGCTTCCTTTACTTGGTGAACACTGAAGCTTTCTTT. This codes for CASSFLYLVNTEAFF.

This clonotype was counted only a few times. The rearrangement joins TRBV6-5 to TRBJ2-7; 7 bases agree with TRBD1. Germline V lookup: CDR1 MNHEY, CDR2 SVGAGI. The CDR3 length is 15 residues. After removal of 5 bases from V and 2 bases from J, the junction contained 9 bases not matched to a gene. The CDR3 region has the DNA TGTGCCAGCAGTGCCACCAGGGGGTTAGCCTACGAGCAGTACTTC. It codes for CASSATRGLAYEQYF.

The chain carries TRBV20-1 and TRBJ2-5, with TRBD2 matching over 9 bases. Germline V gene data show CDR1 as DFQATT and CDR2 as SNEGSKA (reference sequence). The CDR3 consists of 13 residues. The V and J ends lost 5 bases and 11 bases, in that order; junction bases with no gene match: 12. CDR3 coding DNA: TGCAGTGCTCCGACTAGCGGCTCACGGGAGCAGTACTTC. It yields the protein CSAPTSGSREQYF.

The chain recombines TRBV12-3 or TRBV12-4 with TRBJ2-1, with D uncertain. The CDR3 is 13 amino acids. Trimming took off 5 bases at V and 4 bases at J, with 9 bases between the two ends. The CDR3 DNA is TGTGCCAGCAGTGCAACTACTTACAATGAGCAGTTCTTC. Its translation: CASSATTYNEQFF.

Many counts were recorded for this clonotype. This sequence joins TRBV4-3 and TRBJ1-1; D is perhaps TRBD1 (5 bases). Per the germline V gene, CDR1 is LGHNA and CDR2 is YSLEER. The CDR3 covers 16 residues. The germline V and J ends were trimmed by 0 bases and 5 bases, with 16 bases remaining between them. This chain's CDR3 is CASSQDRLGGRTEAFF. For the CDR3, the DNA is TGCGCCAGCAGCCAAGATAGGCTCGGGGGTCGGACTGAAGCTTTCTTT.

The chain uses TRBV6-2 or TRBV6-3 and TRBJ2-1; D unclear. Trimming left V 1 base short and J 6 bases short, with 7 bases between. This CDR3 has 13 amino acids. In germline, CDR1 is MNHEY, CDR2 SVGEGT. CDR3 region: CASSYLLGNEQFF. The CDR3, as DNA: TGTGCCAGCAGTTACTTGCTAGGCAATGAGCAGTTCTTC.

The chain uses TRBV6-2 or TRBV6-3 and TRBJ1-1; TRBD1 matches at 9 bases. CDR1 is MNHEY, CDR2 SVGEGT, per germline. The CDR3 consists of 16 residues. Losses at the gene ends were 2 bases for V and 4 bases for J; bases not matched to a gene: 8. CDR3 DNA sequence: TGTGCCAGCAGTTACGGCCCCGGGACAGGGCCCACTGAAGCTTTCTTT. It codes for CASSYGPGTGPTEAFF.

A few counts support this clonotype. V and J are TRBV5-1 and TRBJ1-2, with TRBD1 identical over 9 bases. Losses at the gene ends were 4 bases for V and 6 bases for J; bases not matched to a gene: 1. This CDR3 is 12 amino acids long. Germline CDR1 SGHRS, CDR2 YFSETQ. CDR3 sequence: CASSTGGDGYTF. As DNA, the CDR3 is TGCGCCAGCAGCACAGGGGGCGATGGCTACACCTTC.

This clonotype was seen more than once but under ten times. The gene calls are TRBV6-1 and TRBJ2-7; 12 bases are a match to TRBD2. In germline, CDR1 is MNHNS, CDR2 SASEGT. The ends lost 0 bases at V and 7 bases at J; junction bases unmatched: 16. CDR3 size: 19 residues. CDR3 DNA: TGTGCCAGCAGTGAAGCGCAGGCAGGGCTAGCGGGAGGGCCGAATGAGCAGTACTTC. It codes for CASSEAQAGLAGGPNEQYF.

The chain carries TRBV14 and TRBJ2-5; TRBD1 is a possible D gene (5 bases). Trimming took off 0 bases at V and 5 bases at J, with 13 bases between the two ends. The CDR3 has 15 amino acids. Germline V gene lookup returns CDR1 SGHDN and CDR2 FVKESK. CDR3 coding DNA: TGTGCCAGCAGCCAAGATTGGGGCAGCCAGGAGACCCAGTACTTC. Encoded protein: CASSQDWGSQETQYF.

This clonotype was seen only a few times. V is TRBV6-1 and J is TRBJ1-2; D is ambiguous. Germline V gene lookup returns CDR1 MNHNS and CDR2 SASEGT. Deletions cut 6 bases from V and 6 bases from J, with 14 bases between. The CDR3 consists of 13 residues. In DNA, the CDR3 is TGTGCCAGCAGGGCATCGGCGGGCGATGGCTACACCTTC. Its protein product is CASRASAGDGYTF.

This chain uses TRBV3-1 with TRBJ1-1; a possible D gene is TRBD1 (5 bases). Looked up from germline, CDR1 is LGHDT and CDR2 is YNNKEL (reference sequence). V lost 1 base and J 3 bases, leaving 15 bases between the germline ends. CDR3 length: 16 amino acids. The CDR3 reads CASSQALQDTHTEAFF. The CDR3 DNA is TGTGCCAGCAGCCAAGCCCTCCAGGACACTCACACTGAAGCTTTCTTT.

V usage is TRBV19 and J usage is TRBJ2-1, with 9 nucleotides matching TRBD2. Germline V gives CDR1 LNHDA, CDR2 SQIVND (reference sequence). The length of the CDR3 is 19 residues. Trimming cost V 0 bases and J 3 bases; bases outside gene matches: 12. The CDR3 nucleotides are TGTGCCAGTAGTATAGAGGCAGGGGGAGGCGGGAGGGGCTACAATGAGCAGTTCTTC. Translation gives CASSIEAGGGGRGYNEQFF.

The chain is built from TRBV29-1 and TRBJ2-3, with 7 bases matching TRBD2. V lost 6 bases, J lost 1 base, and 4 bases stayed unmatched. Germline V gives CDR1 SQVTM, CDR2 ANQGSEA. The CDR3 sequence is 13 residues long. The CDR3 loop is CSVGGIGTDTQYF. The CDR3 nucleotides read TGCAGCGTGGGGGGGATTGGCACAGATACGCAGTATTTT.

This clonotype was observed a handful of times. V is TRBV28 and J is TRBJ2-4, with unresolved D. Trimming shortened V by 10 bases and J by 4 bases, and 17 bases separated the two germline ends. The germline V gene has CDR1 MDHEN and CDR2 SYDVKM. The CDR3 sequence is 14 residues long. CDR3 region: CATEVADGKNIQYF. The CDR3 region has the DNA TGTGCCACCGAGGTAGCAGACGGTAAAAACATTCAGTACTTC.

The gene calls are TRBV2 and TRBJ1-5, with D perhaps matching TRBD1 (6 bases). Trimming stripped 8 bases from V and 2 bases from J, with 19 bases between. In germline, CDR1 is SNHLY, CDR2 FYNNEI. This CDR3 is built from 16 residues. The CDR3 region is CASGGVQGVGNQPQHF. In DNA, the CDR3 is TGTGCCAGCGGTGGGGTACAGGGAGTTGGCAATCAGCCCCAGCATTTT.

This clonotype came up many times. The chain joins TRBV5-1 to TRBJ2-7; 10 bases agree with TRBD2. This CDR3 is 13 amino acids long. J was trimmed by 4 bases and V by 4 bases; bases with no gene match: 2. The germline V gene has CDR1 SGHRS and CDR2 YFSETQ. The CDR3 spells CASSRTSGYEQYF. The CDR3, as DNA: TGCGCCAGCAGCCGGACTAGCGGATACGAGCAGTACTTC.

As DNA, the CDR3 is TGCAGCGTTGACCAGGAAGGCTTCCCACAAGAGACCCAGTACTTC. Protein: CSVDQEGFPQETQYF. The chain links TRBV29-1 to TRBJ2-1; D not certain. The DNA end favors TRBJ2-5, so the J call may be wrong. CDR3 size: 15 residues. The germline gives CDR1 SQVTM, CDR2 ANQGSEA.

This chain connects TRBV7-2 to TRBJ2-1; TRBD2 might be the D (8 bases). Germline V lookup: CDR1 SGHTA, CDR2 FQGNSA. Trimming stripped 5 bases from V and 6 bases from J, with 29 bases between. This CDR3 region has 19 residues. Written as DNA, the CDR3 is TGTGCCAGCAGCCGGATGGTTTACCGGGAGGGGGCTATTATCAATGAGCAGTTCTTC. Translating gives CASSRMVYREGAIINEQFF. The complete variable domain, with remaining parts taken from reference TRBV7-2 and TRBJ2-1, reads GAGVSQSPSNKVTEKGKDVELRCDPISGHTALYWYRQSLGQGLEFLIYFQGNSAPDKSGLPSDRFSAERTGGSVSTLTIQRTQQEDSAVYLCASSRMVYREGAIINEQFFGPGTRLTVL.

This clonotype was found a few times. V and J are TRBV9 and TRBJ2-1, with D perhaps assigned TRBD1 or TRBD2 (5 bases each). V lost 0 bases, J lost 2 bases, and 12 bases lay in between. This CDR3 has 16 residues. Germline values: CDR1 SGDLS, CDR2 YYNGEE. CDR3 bases: TGTGCCAGCAGCGTAGCGGGACCAACTACCTACAATGAGCAGTTCTTC. Translation: CASSVAGPTTYNEQFF.

The V and J genes are TRBV20-1 and TRBJ2-5; D possibly corresponds to TRBD2 (6 bases). Matching the DNA end better, TRBJ2-7 makes the J call doubtful. In germline, CDR1 is DFQATT, CDR2 SNEGSKA (reference sequence). The CDR3 has 12 amino acids. The CDR3 region has the DNA TGCAGTGCTAGATTTGCGGGATACGAGCAGTACTTC. Its protein product is CSARFAGYEQYF.

This clonotype was observed a few times. The rearrangement links TRBV10-3 to TRBJ1-6; D gene uncertain. The CDR3 length is 13 residues. The ends were cut back, 2 bases at V and 10 bases at J, with 9 bases in the middle. CDR1 is ENHRY, CDR2 SYGVKD, per germline. The CDR3 region is CAISEEGDSPLHF. For the CDR3, the DNA is TGTGCCATCAGTGAGGAGGGAGACTCACCCCTCCACTTT.

This rearrangement joins TRBV4-3 to TRBJ2-1; 8 bases agree with TRBD1. Germline V gives CDR1 LGHNA, CDR2 YSLEER. The CDR3 is 16 residues long. The V gene end was trimmed by 4 bases and the J gene end by 7 bases; junction bases not matched to a gene: 12. CDR3: CASSPRTGNIGNEQFF. The CDR3, as DNA: TGCGCCAGCAGCCCCCGGACAGGGAATATAGGGAATGAGCAGTTCTTC.

The chain couples TRBV12-5 to TRBJ2-1, with D maybe TRBD2 (5 bases). The germline V gene has CDR1 LGHNT and CDR2 FRNRAP. V dropped 4 bases and J dropped 2 bases, with 21 bases sitting between them. The CDR3 spans 18 residues. For the CDR3, the DNA is TGTGCTAGTGGTTCCCCTCTCCCCCGAGAGGGCCCCTACAATGAGCAGTTCTTC. Translated: CASGSPLPREGPYNEQFF.